These 31 T cell receptor beta chains were all obtained from the same sample, sequenced in a study of shared clonotypes between healthy human individuals. The repertoire was sequenced with immunoSEQ multiplex PCR; TCRdb's copy has only in-frame clones and lacks some. The sample shows a few million clones, 80% to 95% of them seen only once. The material sequenced was naive CD4+ T cells from PBMCs. Subset defined: CD45RA+ positively selected. Receptor source: a man aged 18 to 30 in good health. Some clones in this sample may be carry-over from other donors' samples.

This chain links TRBV5-6 with TRBJ2-3; 8 positions agree with TRBD2. This CDR3 has 16 amino acids. After removal of 4 bases from V and 5 bases from J, the junction contained 12 bases not matched to a gene. Germline loops: CDR1 SGHDT, CDR2 YYEEEE. The CDR3, as DNA: TGTGCCAGCAGCCCCTATTCGGGAGGGCCTATAGATACGCAGTATTTT. It translates to CASSPYSGGPIDTQYF.

The chain is built from TRBV7-9 and TRBJ2-2; possibly TRBD1 for D (5 bases). Trimming took 2 bases from V and 5 from J, leaving 9 bases between them. The CDR3 is 14 amino acids. Per the germline V gene, CDR1 is SEHNR and CDR2 is FQNEAQ (reference sequence). The CDR3 DNA is TGTGCCAGCAGCTTATCGACAGAGACCGGGGAGCTGTTTTTT. Its translation: CASSLSTETGELFF.

The chain has TRBV5-6 and TRBJ1-4, with a possible D match to TRBD1 (6 bases). CDR1 is SGHDT and CDR2 is YYEEEE in the germline V gene. CDR3 length: 15 residues. Trimming took off 4 bases at V and 4 bases at J, with 14 bases between the two ends. For the CDR3, the DNA is TGTGCCAGCAGCAAGACCGGACAGAGTAATGAAAAACTGTTTTTT. Amino acids: CASSKTGQSNEKLFF.

The chain combines TRBV9 with TRBJ2-3; maybe TRBD1 (6 bases). Germline lookup yields CDR1 SGDLS and CDR2 YYNGEE. Between the trimmed V and J ends, which lost 4 bases and 1 base, there was a span of 19 bases. The CDR3 has 17 amino acids. The CDR3 spells CASSLRGRTPGTDTQYF. The CDR3 DNA is TGTGCCAGCAGCTTAAGGGGGAGAACCCCTGGCACAGATACGCAGTATTTT.

In its sample, this clone was seen once. The chain recombines TRBV7-9 with TRBJ2-7; D not certain. Germline loops: CDR1 SEHNR, CDR2 FQNEAQ (reference sequence). This CDR3 is 15 amino acids long. V gave up 2 bases and J gave up 5 bases, with 16 bases separating them. The CDR3 DNA reads TGTGCCAGCAGCTTACTAACCGTGGGCCTGGACGAGCAGTACTTC. Residues: CASSLLTVGLDEQYF.

The chain has TRBV6-1 and TRBJ2-1; weak D call: TRBD2 (6 bases). V dropped 2 bases and J dropped 0 bases, with 11 bases sitting between them. The CDR3 length is 16 residues. Per germline, CDR1 MNHNS and CDR2 SASEGT. CDR3 in amino acids: CASSEIGGTSYNEQFF. The DNA for the CDR3 is TGTGCCAGCAGTGAAATAGGCGGGACCTCCTACAATGAGCAGTTCTTC.

The V call is TRBV11-2, the J call TRBJ2-1; 11 nucleotides agree with TRBD2. CDR3 length: 16 amino acids. The junction had 11 bases not matched to a gene; V was cut back by 6 bases and J by 7 bases. In germline, CDR1 is SGHAT, CDR2 FQNNGV. In DNA, the CDR3 is TGTGCCAGCAGTCGACCCTTAGCGGGAGGGCGGAATGAGCAGTTCTTC. Its translation: CASSRPLAGGRNEQFF.

The chain has TRBV19 and TRBJ1-2, with D maybe TRBD1 (5 bases). Trimming cost V 5 bases and J 4 bases, with 11 bases left between them. Germline CDR1 and CDR2: LNHDA and SQIVND (reference sequence). The CDR3 spans 13 residues. The CDR3 region has the DNA TGTGCCAGTAGTCTTGGGGGTTCCTATGGCTACACCTTC. This translates into CASSLGGSYGYTF.

On this clone: Other nucleotide sequences in the sample specify the same CDR3. The chain has TRBV7-2 and TRBJ1-2; 9 bases are a match to TRBD1. Germline CDR1 SGHTA, CDR2 FQGNSA. Losses at the gene ends were 5 bases for V and 4 bases for J; bases not matched to a gene: 5. The CDR3 runs to 14 residues. The CDR3 coding sequence is TGTGCCAGCAGCCCTTCGACAGGGGGCTATGGCTACACCTTC. This translates into CASSPSTGGYGYTF.

Worth noting for this clone: Other DNA variants within this sample encode the same CDR3. CDR3: CASSLVLNTEAFF. CDR3 bases: TGCGCCAGCAGCTTGGTCTTAAACACTGAAGCTTTCTTT. The chain couples TRBV5-1 to TRBJ1-1; D is undetermined. From germline, CDR1 is SGHRS and CDR2 YFSETQ. The CDR3 has 13 residues. Trimming took 0 bases from V and 2 from J, leaving 5 bases between them.

The V gene is TRBV7-6, the J gene TRBJ2-3; TRBD1 matches at 9 bases. There are 15 residues in the CDR3. V was pared by 2 bases and J by 3 bases, with 3 bases of the junction left unmatched. The germline CDR1 and CDR2 sequences are SGHVS and FNYEAQ. The CDR3 region has the DNA TGTGCCAGCAGCTTACGCGACAGGGGGACAGATACGCAGTATTTT. It encodes CASSLRDRGTDTQYF.

This chain joins TRBV18 and TRBJ2-6; 7 bases line up with TRBD1. The V segment lost 3 bases and the J segment 0 bases; nucleotides outside the gene matches: 14. CDR1 and CDR2 (germline): KGHSH, LQKENI. There are 20 residues in the CDR3. As DNA, the CDR3 is TGTGCCAGCTCACCTAACGAGGTCTCAGGGGGAAGCTCTGGGGCCAACGTCCTGACTTTC. It is translated as CASSPNEVSGGSSGANVLTF. Drawing the rest from reference TRBV18 and TRBJ2-6, the complete variable domain is NAGVMQNPRHLVRRRGQEARLRCSPMKGHSHVYWYRQLPEEGLKFMVYLQKENIIDESGMPKERFSAEFPKEGPSILRIQQVVRGDSAAYFCASSPNEVSGGSSGANVLTFGAGSRLTVL.

This rearrangement joins TRBV7-2 to TRBJ2-5; possible D gene TRBD2, 7 bases. The CDR3 is 14 amino acids. Germline V CDR1 and CDR2: SGHTA, FQGNSA. Trimming took off 5 bases at V and 4 bases at J, with 14 bases between the two ends. This CDR3 is CASSQGGASETQYF. The CDR3 DNA reads TGTGCCAGCAGCCAAGGGGGGGCATCAGAGACCCAGTACTTC.

The V and J genes are TRBV7-9 and TRBJ2-7, with a tentative D call TRBD2 (5 bases). This CDR3 has 16 amino acids. CDR1 and CDR2 (germline): SEHNR, FQNEAQ (reference sequence). With 4 bases removed from V and 3 bases from J, the gap between germline ends came to 19 bases. CDR3 residues: CASSSPKGSDLYEQYF. CDR3 nucleotide sequence: TGTGCCAGCAGCTCCCCGAAGGGTAGCGACCTCTACGAGCAGTACTTC.

The chain links TRBV5-4 to TRBJ1-5; the D is unclear. Germline lookup yields CDR1 SGHNT and CDR2 YYREEE (reference sequence). The length of the CDR3 is 14 residues. The V end was cut by 4 bases, the J end by 0 bases, with 8 bases between. Here the CDR3 reads CASSVDPSNQPQHF. In DNA form, the CDR3 reads TGTGCCAGCAGCGTGGACCCTAGCAATCAGCCCCAGCATTTT.

The V gene is TRBV5-1, the J gene TRBJ1-4; D possibly corresponds to TRBD1 (5 bases). The CDR3 has 16 amino acids. V was cut by 4 bases and J by 0 bases, with 13 bases left in between. Per the germline V gene, CDR1 is SGHRS and CDR2 is YFSETQ. In nucleotides, the CDR3 is TGCGCCAGCAGCCCGGGGACGGCCGCAACTAATGAAAAACTGTTTTTT. It specifies CASSPGTAATNEKLFF.

This chain connects TRBV7-8 to TRBJ1-2, with no clear D. This CDR3 is built from 14 residues. V lost 0 bases to trimming and J lost 5 bases, with 10 bases between them. Germline CDR1 and CDR2: SGHVS and FQNEAQ. The DNA for the CDR3 is TGTGCCAGCAGCTTAGCGGAGGGAGCGTATGGCTACACCTTC. Its protein product is CASSLAEGAYGYTF.

This clone has a handful of counts. Other DNA sequences in the same sample also yield this CDR3. V is TRBV9 and J is TRBJ2-3; D not resolved. V was trimmed by 0 bases and J by 6 bases, leaving 2 bases between them. Per the germline V gene, CDR1 is SGDLS and CDR2 is YYNGEE. The CDR3 totals 11 residues. CDR3 protein: CASSVEDTQYF. CDR3 DNA: TGTGCCAGCAGCGTAGAGGATACGCAGTATTTT. Using reference TRBV9 and TRBJ2-3 for the parts outside the CDR3, the full variable domain is DSGVTQTPKHLITATGQRVTLRCSPRSGDLSVYWYQQSLDQGLQFLIQYYNGEERAKGNILERFSAQQFPDLHSELNLSSLELGDSALYFCASSVEDTQYFGPGTRLTVL.

This clone was recorded once. This sequence joins TRBV5-1 and TRBJ2-7; TRBD1 or TRBD2 may be the D gene (5 bases each). Between the trimmed V and J ends, which lost 6 bases and 4 bases, there was a span of 20 bases. The V gene's germline CDR1 is SGHRS and CDR2 YFSETQ. This CDR3 comprises 15 residues. CDR3 nucleotides: TGCGCCAGCACCGTGGTGGCAGGGAGTTTTTACGAGCAGTACTTC. Its protein product is CASTVVAGSFYEQYF.

This chain joins TRBV5-1 and TRBJ1-2; no clear D gene. Germline values: CDR1 SGHRS, CDR2 YFSETQ. With 4 bases removed from V and 7 bases from J, the gap between germline ends came to 8 bases. The CDR3 contains 11 residues. The CDR3 DNA sequence: TGCGCCAGCAGCCAAGACGCTGGCTACACCTTC. Its protein is CASSQDAGYTF.

The chain has TRBV7-8 and TRBJ2-7; tentative D call: TRBD1 (5 bases). Germline V lookup: CDR1 SGHVS, CDR2 FQNEAQ. V gave up 5 bases and J gave up 2 bases, with 16 bases separating them. The CDR3 totals 15 residues. The CDR3 sequence: CASSRHRQPPYEQYF. CDR3 bases: TGTGCCAGCAGCCGCCACAGGCAGCCGCCCTACGAGCAGTACTTC.

About this clone itself: This sample also contains other DNA sequences that code for the same CDR3. The chain joins TRBV30 to TRBJ2-7; a weak D match, TRBD2 (5 bases). This CDR3 spans 12 amino acids. V lost 3 bases to trimming and J lost 2 bases, with 8 bases between them. Germline V gives CDR1 GTSNPN, CDR2 SVGIG (reference sequence). CDR3 sequence reads: CAWSTGTYEQYF. CDR3 in DNA: TGTGCCTGGAGCACCGGGACCTACGAGCAGTACTTC.

The V call is TRBV30, the J call TRBJ1-2, with D maybe TRBD1 (6 bases). The CDR3 spans 12 residues. V lost 2 bases to trimming and J lost 8 bases, with 12 bases between them. Looked up from germline, CDR1 is GTSNPN and CDR2 is SVGIG (reference sequence). The CDR3 sequence is CAWSLVGAGYTF. CDR3 sequence (DNA): TGTGCCTGGAGTTTGGTGGGGGCAGGCTACACCTTC.

CDR3 in amino acids: CAWSRGQGWTEAFF. In DNA form, the CDR3 reads TGTGCCTGGAGTAGGGGACAGGGGTGGACTGAAGCTTTCTTT. The rearrangement joins TRBV30 to TRBJ1-1; the match to TRBD1 covers 10 bases. This CDR3 is built from 14 residues. Trimming removed 2 bases from V and 5 bases from J; junction bases left unmatched: 5. The germline V gene encodes CDR1 GTSNPN and CDR2 SVGIG (reference sequence).

Only one count was recorded for this clone. The chain couples TRBV2 to TRBJ2-3; the D gene is possibly TRBD2 (5 bases). Trimming cost V 4 bases and J 10 bases, with 15 bases left between them. Per the germline V gene, CDR1 is SNHLY and CDR2 is FYNNEI. The CDR3 runs to 13 residues. The CDR3 sequence is CASSAGPGGPQYF. CDR3 DNA sequence: TGTGCCAGCAGTGCAGGCCCCGGAGGCCCGCAGTATTTT.

This clone has just one count. The V and J genes are TRBV29-1 and TRBJ2-3; 7 nucleotides agree with TRBD2. The ends lost 6 bases at V and 2 bases at J; junction bases unmatched: 5. The CDR3 covers 13 residues. CDR1 and CDR2 from the germline V gene are SQVTM and ANQGSEA. The CDR3 DNA is TGCAGCGTGGGTAGCGGGCTCACAGATACGCAGTATTTT. Amino acid sequence: CSVGSGLTDTQYF.

The chain couples TRBV9 to TRBJ2-2, with D unresolved. CDR1 is SGDLS and CDR2 is YYNGEE in the germline V gene. This CDR3 contains 15 residues. The V end lost 6 bases, the J end lost 0 bases, and 12 bases lay between the germline ends. The CDR3 region has the DNA TGTGCCAGCACCCGACACCCTTCGAACACCGGGGAGCTGTTTTTT. It codes for CASTRHPSNTGELFF.

This chain joins TRBV5-4 and TRBJ1-2; no reliable D call. CDR1 is SGHNT, CDR2 YYREEE, per germline (reference sequence). The CDR3 contains 15 residues. V was clipped by 4 bases and J by 2 bases, with 15 bases between them. Here the CDR3 reads CASSTPAGGNYGYTF. CDR3 bases: TGTGCCAGCAGCACCCCAGCGGGAGGGAACTATGGCTACACCTTC.

Details on this clone: The same CDR3 is also encoded by other DNA sequences in this sample. This rearrangement joins TRBV18 to TRBJ1-1; the match to TRBD1 covers 8 bases. With 3 bases clipped from V and 6 bases from J, the junction kept 3 bases outside the gene matches. This CDR3 comprises 13 residues. Germline CDR1 KGHSH, CDR2 LQKENI. This chain's CDR3 is CASSPDRGAEAFF. CDR3 in DNA: TGTGCCAGCTCACCCGACAGGGGAGCTGAAGCTTTCTTT.

This chain uses TRBV5-8 with TRBJ2-3, with 7 bases fitting TRBD2. Trimming removed 2 bases from V and 0 bases from J; junction bases left unmatched: 0. The germline V gene has CDR1 SGHTS and CDR2 YDEGEE. CDR3 length: 14 residues. The CDR3 sequence: CASSFSGSTDTQYF. CDR3 nucleotides: TGTGCCAGCAGCTTTAGCGGGAGCACAGATACGCAGTATTTT. The full variable domain, completed using reference TRBV5-8 and TRBJ2-3, is EAGVTQSPTHLIKTRGQQATLRCSPISGHTSVYWYQQALGLGLQFLLWYDEGEERNRGNFPPRFSGRQFPNYSSELNVNALELEDSALYLCASSFSGSTDTQYFGPGTRLTVL.

This clone is a singleton in its sample. V gene TRBV7-2 combines with J gene TRBJ2-7; perhaps TRBD2 as D (6 bases). The germline V gene encodes CDR1 SGHTA and CDR2 FQGNSA. V was clipped by 5 bases and J by 6 bases, with 23 bases between them. The CDR3 covers 16 residues. CDR3 sequence reads: CASSPQGGLISGEQYF. DNA for the CDR3: TGTGCCAGCAGCCCCCAGGGAGGACTTATATCGGGCGAGCAGTACTTC.